This T cell receptor (beta chain) was documented in a study of a mutant IDH1 vaccine in newly diagnosed glioma. Study-wide context: Administration of eight vaccinations to patients took place in weeks 1, 3, 5, 7, 11, 15, 19, 23.

With respect to this clone: As yet, its antigen is unknown.

Stated time point: week 23, last vaccination. The content of each vaccine dose was 300 ug of mutant IDH1 20-mer peptide, and topical imiquimod accompanied it. V was clipped by 3 bases and J by 2 bases; unmatched bases: 10. Per germline, CDR1 MNHEY and CDR2 SMNVEV (reference sequence). This CDR3 has 16 amino acids. The assay was immunoSEQ multiplex PCR, and TCRdb's table has in-frame clones only and misses some. The table has approximately 37,000 clones, 65% to 80% seen once. The specimen comprised PBMCs, sampled from a glioma patient whose treatment included an IDH1 peptide vaccine. The receptor's source is a man aged 50 to 59 with glioma. The V and J genes are TRBV27 and TRBJ2-7; TRBD2 matches 7 bases. In DNA, the CDR3 is TGTGCCAGCAGTTTGACCAGCGGGGAGGGTCCCTACGAGCAGTACTTC. This codes for CASSLTSGEGPYEQYF.